This T cell receptor beta chain was profiled in a study of post-analysis software for immune sequencing data. Findings of the study overall: Same-batch preparations were strongly co-clustered by F measure. TRBV5-6, TRBV5-1 and TRBV20-1 belonged to a set of about 5 TRBV segments that were more frequent in patients than controls.

Sequencing libraries made from TCR beta cDNA carried unique molecular identifiers. TCRdb re-derived calls from the PCR reads in MiXCR, one entry per CDR3 protein. The table has about 820,000 distinct CDR3 sequences, roughly half seen once. Deletions cut 3 bases from V and 4 bases from J, with 11 bases between. Germline-derived CDR1 and CDR2 are MNHEY and SMNVEV (reference sequence). The CDR3 spans 14 residues. Concerning this clonotype: No antigen is known for it.

The sample taken for sequencing was blood. V gene TRBV27 combines with J gene TRBJ2-3; D assignment may be TRBD1 or TRBD2 (5 bases each). The clonotype was recovered from a girl aged 10 to 17 with multiple sclerosis. The CDR3 DNA is TGTGCCAGCAGTTTCCCGGGACCCGCAGATACGCAGTATTTT. Its protein is CASSFPGPADTQYF.